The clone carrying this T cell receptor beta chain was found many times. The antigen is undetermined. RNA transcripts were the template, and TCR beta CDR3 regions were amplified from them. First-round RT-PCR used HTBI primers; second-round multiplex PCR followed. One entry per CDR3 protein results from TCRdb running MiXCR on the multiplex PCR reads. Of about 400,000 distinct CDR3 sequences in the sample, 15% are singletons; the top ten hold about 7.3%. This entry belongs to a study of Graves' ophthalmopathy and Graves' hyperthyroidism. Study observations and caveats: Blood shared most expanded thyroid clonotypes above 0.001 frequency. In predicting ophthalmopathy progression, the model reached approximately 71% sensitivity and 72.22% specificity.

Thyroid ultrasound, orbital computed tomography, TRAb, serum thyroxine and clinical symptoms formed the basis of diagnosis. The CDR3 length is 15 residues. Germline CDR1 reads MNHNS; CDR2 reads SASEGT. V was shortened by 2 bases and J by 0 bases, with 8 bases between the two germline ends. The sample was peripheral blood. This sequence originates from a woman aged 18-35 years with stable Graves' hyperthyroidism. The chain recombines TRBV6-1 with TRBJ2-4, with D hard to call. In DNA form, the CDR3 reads TGTGCCAGCAGTGAATTGTTTCTAGCCAAAAACATTCAGTACTTC. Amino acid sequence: CASSELFLAKNIQYF.